This TCR beta chain originates from a study of blood T cell repertoires in COVID-19. Study-wide background: PBMCs, B-cell-depleted T cells, or T cells provided the cDNA or gDNA that made up the material.

The CDR3 totals 14 residues. V lost 5 bases to trimming and J lost 5 bases, with 16 bases between them. Germline loops: CDR1 SEHNR, CDR2 FQNEAQ (reference sequence). This table comes from immunoSEQ multiplex PCR, and its TCRdb copy is limited to in-frame clones, with some not included. The sample has around 250,000 clones, 82% seen once. This TCR was sampled from a man between 35 and 55 years old who had been exposed to COVID-19. The sample taken for sequencing was PBMCs or T cells enriched from blood (not recorded which). The V call is TRBV7-9, the J call TRBJ2-7, with D perhaps TRBD1 (6 bases). CDR3 sequence reads: CASSLRDIMNEQYF. Here the CDR3 DNA reads TGTGCCAGCAGCCTCCGGGACATTATGAACGAGCAGTACTTC.